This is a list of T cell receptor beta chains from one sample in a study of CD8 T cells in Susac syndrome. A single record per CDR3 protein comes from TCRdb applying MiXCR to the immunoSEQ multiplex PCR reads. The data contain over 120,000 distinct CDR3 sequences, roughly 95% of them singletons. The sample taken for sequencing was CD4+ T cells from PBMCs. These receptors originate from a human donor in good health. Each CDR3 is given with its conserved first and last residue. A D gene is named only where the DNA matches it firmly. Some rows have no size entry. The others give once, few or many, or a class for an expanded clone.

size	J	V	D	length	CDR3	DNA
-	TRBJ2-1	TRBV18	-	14	CASYRDRSIGEQFF	TGTGCCAGCTACCGGGACCGGTCTATAGGTGAGCAGTTCTTC
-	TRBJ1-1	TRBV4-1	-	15	CASSQGGGWYTEAFF	TGCGCCAGCAGCCAGGGGGGAGGGTGGTACACTGAAGCTTTCTTT
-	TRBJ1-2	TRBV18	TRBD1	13	CASSRDRVEGYTF	TGTGCCAGCTCTCGGGACAGGGTGGAAGGCTACACCTTC
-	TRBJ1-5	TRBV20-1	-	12	CSARDNAQPQHF	TGCAGTGCTAGAGATAATGCTCAGCCCCAGCATTTT
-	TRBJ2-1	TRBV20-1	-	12	CSVRRGNNEQFF	TGCAGTGTCAGGCGGGGAAACAATGAGCAGTTCTTC
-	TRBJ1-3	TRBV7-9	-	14	CASSFGVTGNTIYF	TGTGCCAGCAGCTTCGGGGTTACTGGAAACACCATATATTTT
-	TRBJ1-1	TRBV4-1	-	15	CASSLAGTPGAEALF	TGCGCCAGCAGCCTTGCCGGGACTCCAGGCGCTGAAGCTCTCTTT
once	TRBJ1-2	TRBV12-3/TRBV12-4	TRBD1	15	CASSLWDRRKGGYTF	TGTGCCAGCAGTTTATGGGACAGACGGAAGGGTGGCTACACCTTC
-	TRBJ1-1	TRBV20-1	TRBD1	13	CSARGTGNTEAFF	TGCAGTGCTAGGGGGACAGGGAACACTGAAGCTTTCTTT
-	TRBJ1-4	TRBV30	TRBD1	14	CAWNPGGMGEKLFF	TGTGCCTGGAATCCAGGGGGCATGGGGGAAAAACTGTTTTTT
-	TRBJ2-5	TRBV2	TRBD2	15	CASSGSASGVGTQYF	TGTGCCAGCAGTGGATCGGCTAGCGGGGTCGGGACCCAGTACTTC
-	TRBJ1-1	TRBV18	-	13	CASSPFMGTEAFF	TGTGCCAGCTCACCTTTCATGGGGACTGAAGCTTTCTTT
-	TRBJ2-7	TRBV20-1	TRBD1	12	CSAPRQGYEQYF	TGCAGTGCACCTAGACAGGGCTACGAGCAGTACTTC
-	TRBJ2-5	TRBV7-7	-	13	CASSLGGKETQYF	TGTGCCAGCAGCTTAGGGGGGAAGGAGACCCAGTACTTC
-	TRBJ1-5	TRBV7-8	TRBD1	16	CASSLAWTGGNQPQHF	TGTGCCAGCAGCTTAGCCTGGACAGGGGGCAATCAGCCCCAGCATTTT
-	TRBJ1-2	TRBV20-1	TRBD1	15	CSARHSRGRDYGYTF	TGCAGTGCTAGGCACAGCAGGGGGCGCGACTATGGCTACACCTTC
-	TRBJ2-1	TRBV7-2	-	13	CASSLDLNNEQFF	TGTGCCAGCAGCTTAGACCTAAACAATGAGCAGTTCTTC
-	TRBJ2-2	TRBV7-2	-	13	CASSLDTTGELFF	TGTGCCAGCAGCTTAGACACCACCGGGGAGCTGTTTTTT
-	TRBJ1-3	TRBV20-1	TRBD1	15	CSARDPKGAGNTIYF	TGCAGTGCTAGAGACCCAAAGGGGGCGGGAAACACCATATATTTT
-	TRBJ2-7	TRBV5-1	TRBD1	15	CASSLAQGAFYEQYF	TGCGCCAGCAGCTTGGCTCAGGGGGCATTCTACGAGCAGTACTTC
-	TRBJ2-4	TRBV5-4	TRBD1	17	CASSSLRDRVTKNIQYF	TGTGCCAGCAGCTCCCTCCGGGACAGGGTGACCAAAAACATTCAGTACTTC
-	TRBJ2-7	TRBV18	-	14	CASSPGQLAYEQYF	TGTGCCAGCTCACCAGGTCAGCTAGCCTACGAGCAGTACTTC
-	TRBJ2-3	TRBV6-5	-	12	CASSSRADTQYF	TGTGCCAGCAGTTCTAGAGCAGATACGCAGTATTTT
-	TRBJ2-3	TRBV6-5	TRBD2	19	CASSYSDGAGTYSTDTQYF	TGTGCCAGCAGTTACTCGGATGGAGCGGGAACGTATAGCACAGATACGCAGTATTTT
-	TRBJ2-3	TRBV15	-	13	CATSNRGTDTQYF	TGTGCCACCAGCAACCGGGGCACAGATACGCAGTATTTT
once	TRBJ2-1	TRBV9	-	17	CASSVTGSGYSYNEQFF	TGTGCCAGCAGCGTCACGGGAAGCGGATACTCCTACAATGAGCAGTTCTTC
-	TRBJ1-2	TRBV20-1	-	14	CSARDQRGVYGYTF	TGCAGTGCTAGAGATCAACGAGGGGTCTATGGCTACACCTTC
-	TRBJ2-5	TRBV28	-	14	CASSLLQGQETQYF	TGTGCCAGCAGTTTACTACAGGGACAAGAGACCCAGTACTTC
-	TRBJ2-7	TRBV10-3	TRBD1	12	CATRTGGREQYF	TGTGCCACCCGGACAGGGGGAAGGGAGCAGTACTTC
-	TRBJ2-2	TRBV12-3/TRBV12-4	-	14	CASLGHPITGELFF	TGTGCCAGCTTGGGACATCCGATAACCGGGGAGCTGTTTTTT
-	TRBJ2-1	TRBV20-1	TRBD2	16	CSARKTGLAGHNEQFF	TGCAGTGCTAGAAAAACGGGACTAGCGGGTCACAATGAGCAGTTCTTC
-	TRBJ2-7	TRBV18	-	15	CASSHQSAASYEQYF	TGTGCCAGCTCGCACCAGAGCGCAGCCTCCTACGAGCAGTACTTC
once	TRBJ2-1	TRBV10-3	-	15	CAITPDTDAYNEQFF	TGTGCCATCACCCCAGACACGGACGCCTACAATGAGCAGTTCTTC
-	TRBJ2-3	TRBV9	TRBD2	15	CASSSRTSGSDTQYF	TGTGCCAGCAGCTCCAGGACTAGCGGATCAGATACGCAGTATTTT